A selection of T cell receptor beta chains follows, all from one sample in a study of CD8+CD57+ T cells in acquired aplastic anemia. TCRdb reprocessed the reads with MiXCR, giving one entry per CDR3 protein. The table lists more than 150,000 distinct CDR3 sequences, approximately 48% of them singletons, with 13% in the top ten. The specimen sequenced was sorted CD4+, CD8+, or CD8+CD57+ T cells (not recorded which) from PBMCs. Receptor source: a human donor with aplastic anemia. The CDR3 runs from the conserved cysteine through the conserved F or W. The D gene is left open where the match is weak. Part of the rows lack a size; the others show once, few, many or a class for expanded clones.

V gene	CDR3 length	J gene	D gene	clone size	CDR3 DNA	CDR3 protein
TRBV2	14	TRBJ2-7	TRBD1	few	TGTGCCAGCAGTGCCCGGGACAGTATCTACGAGCAGTACTTC	CASSARDSIYEQYF
TRBV30	14	TRBJ1-1	-	few	TGTGCCTGCCGTCCCGGGACACTGAACACTGAAGCTTTCTTT	CACRPGTLNTEAFF
TRBV5-1	15	TRBJ2-2	TRBD1	many	TGCGCCAGCAGTACAAGGACAGGGGAAACCGGGGAGCTGTTTTTT	CASSTRTGETGELFF
TRBV9	19	TRBJ2-3	-	once	TGTGCCAGCAGCGTAGGATGGGGGCGGGGTGGGGCAAGGACAGATACGCAGTATTTT	CASSVGWGRGGARTDTQYF
TRBV20-1	15	TRBJ2-3	TRBD2	many	TGCAGTGCTCCTCGGGGGGGCGTTAGCACAGATACGCAGTATTTT	CSAPRGGVSTDTQYF
TRBV7-7	13	TRBJ2-1	-	-	TGTGCCAGCAGCTCAGTGGTGGGTACTGAGCAGTTCTTC	CASSSVVGTEQFF
TRBV4-1	14	TRBJ1-1	TRBD1	many	TGCGCCAGCAGCAACGACAGGGCGAACACTGAAGCTTTCTTT	CASSNDRANTEAFF
TRBV10-3	14	TRBJ1-1	TRBD1	-	TGTGCCATCAGAGGGACAGGAATGAACACTGAAGCTTTCTTT	CAIRGTGMNTEAFF
TRBV7-4	16	TRBJ1-1	-	-	TGTGCCAGCAGCTTAGAACGGGGAGGGTATCACACTGAAGCTTTCTTT	CASSLERGGYHTEAFF
TRBV7-6	17	TRBJ2-3	TRBD2	few	TGTGCCAGCAGCTTAGCGCTTAGCGGGAAGGGCACAGATACGCAGTATTTT	CASSLALSGKGTDTQYF
TRBV7-6	15	TRBJ1-1	-	many	TGTGCCAGCAGCTTAGGGTCGGCGGTGAACACTGAAGCTTTCTTT	CASSLGSAVNTEAFF
TRBV19	14	TRBJ2-7	TRBD2	-	TGTGCCTCCCGGAAGGCTAGCGGGGCCTACGAGCAGTACTTC	CASRKASGAYEQYF
TRBV20-1	12	TRBJ1-5	-	few	TGCAGTGCTAGAGGGGAGAATCAGCCCCAGCATTTT	CSARGENQPQHF
TRBV9	14	TRBJ1-6	TRBD1	-	TGTGCCAGCAGCGCTCGACAGGGATTTTCACCCCTCCACTTT	CASSARQGFSPLHF
TRBV2	14	TRBJ2-5	-	-	TGTGCCAGCAGTGAAAAGTCCCGGTGGGAGACCCAGTACTTC	CASSEKSRWETQYF
TRBV5-1	15	TRBJ1-5	-	-	TGTGCCAGCAGTAACCAACCGGGCCACAATCAGCCCCAGCATTTT	CASSNQPGHNQPQHF
TRBV10-2	13	TRBJ1-5	-	many	TGCGCCAGCAGTGTTCAGTCCAATCAGCCCCAGCATTTT	CASSVQSNQPQHF
TRBV2	16	TRBJ1-5	-	few	TGTGCCAGCTCATCCGGATTGGGGACTAGCAATCAGCCCCAGCATTTT	CASSSGLGTSNQPQHF
TRBV2	14	TRBJ2-7	-	few	TGTGCCAGCAGGTACCGGGACAACTCCTACGAGCAGTACTTC	CASRYRDNSYEQYF
TRBV10-3	15	TRBJ1-4	-	few	TGTGCCATCAGTGCGAGGGCCCAGGGAAATGAAAAACTGTTTTTT	CAISARAQGNEKLFF
TRBV15	15	TRBJ2-1	TRBD2	-	TGTGCCACCAGCAGAGAAATTAGCGGGTATAGTGAGCAGTTCTTC	CATSREISGYSEQFF
TRBV29-1	13	TRBJ1-1	-	-	TGCAGCGTTGACGACGGGGGGAGTAGGGTAGCTTTCTTT	CSVDDGGSRVAFF
TRBV6-2/TRBV6-3	14	TRBJ1-4	-	-	TGTGCCAGCAGTTTCGCAGGGACAAATGAAAAACTGTTTTTT	CASSFAGTNEKLFF
TRBV18	15	TRBJ1-3	-	once	TGTGCCAGCTCGCCCGTTGTAGACTCTGGAAACACCATATATTTT	CASSPVVDSGNTIYF
TRBV18	16	TRBJ1-6	TRBD1	-	TGTGCCAGCTCACCAACGTCGGGACAGGGTATTTCACCCCTCCACTTT	CASSPTSGQGISPLHF
TRBV24-1	15	TRBJ2-2	-	-	TGTGCCACCAGCAGCTTAGTACAGAACACCGGGGAGCTGTTTTTT	CATSSLVQNTGELFF
TRBV7-3	11	TRBJ2-2	-	-	TGTGCCACCTCCGAGGGCTGGGAGCTGTTTTTT	CATSEGWELFF
TRBV24-1	17	TRBJ2-2	-	-	TGTGCCACCAGTGATGCGGAGGGCCCTCGGGACACCGGGGAGCTGTTTTTT	CATSDAEGPRDTGELFF
TRBV18	16	TRBJ2-5	TRBD1	-	TGTGCCAGCTCACCACTCCGGGACAGTATGGGGGAGACCCAGTACTTC	CASSPLRDSMGETQYF
TRBV5-1	13	TRBJ1-1	-	many	TGCGCCAGCAGCTTGGAACAAAACACTGAAGCTTTCTTT	CASSLEQNTEAFF
TRBV10-3	16	TRBJ2-3	TRBD2	-	TGTGCCACCATGCGCCAAGCGGGGAGACTCACAGATACGCAGTATTTT	CATMRQAGRLTDTQYF
TRBV20-1	15	TRBJ2-4	-	many	TGCAGTGCTCGACACGCTACTGGGGCCAAAAACATTCAGTACTTC	CSARHATGAKNIQYF
TRBV24-1	13	TRBJ2-7	TRBD1	-	TGTGCCACGCCGCCGACAGGGTGTCGCGAGCAGTACTTC	CATPPTGCREQYF
TRBV24-1	17	TRBJ2-1	TRBD1	few	TGTGCCACCAGTGGGAGGGGACAGGACTACTCCTACAATGAGCAGTTCTTC	CATSGRGQDYSYNEQFF
TRBV9	13	TRBJ1-1	-	-	TGTGCCAGCAGCGTATCTGTGGGAGATGAAGCTTTCTTT	CASSVSVGDEAFF
TRBV12-3/TRBV12-4	14	TRBJ1-1	-	many	TGTGCCAGCCACACGGGGGGGATGAACACTGAAGCTTTCTTT	CASHTGGMNTEAFF
TRBV6-1	14	TRBJ1-4	-	-	TGTGCCACTACGGCCCGGGAGGCTGGTGGGGAACTGTTTTTT	CATTAREAGGELFF
TRBV29-1	11	TRBJ1-1	-	-	TGCAGCGTTGAAGCGATCACTGAAGCTTTCTTT	CSVEAITEAFF
TRBV11-1	18	TRBJ2-5	-	-	TGTGCCAGCAGCTTAAAGGGGACGGGGGCACGAAACCAAGAGACCCAGTACTTC	CASSLKGTGARNQETQYF
TRBV25-1	12	TRBJ1-1	-	-	TGTGCCAGCAAAGGGAGACAGTCCGAAGCTTTCTTT	CASKGRQSEAFF
TRBV15	15	TRBJ2-3	-	-	TGTGCCACCAGCAGAGAGGCGGGGGCCACAGATACGCAGTATTTT	CATSREAGATDTQYF
TRBV12-3/TRBV12-4	12	TRBJ2-1	-	many	TGTGCCAGCAGTTTAGAATTAGGCGAGCAGTTCTTC	CASSLELGEQFF